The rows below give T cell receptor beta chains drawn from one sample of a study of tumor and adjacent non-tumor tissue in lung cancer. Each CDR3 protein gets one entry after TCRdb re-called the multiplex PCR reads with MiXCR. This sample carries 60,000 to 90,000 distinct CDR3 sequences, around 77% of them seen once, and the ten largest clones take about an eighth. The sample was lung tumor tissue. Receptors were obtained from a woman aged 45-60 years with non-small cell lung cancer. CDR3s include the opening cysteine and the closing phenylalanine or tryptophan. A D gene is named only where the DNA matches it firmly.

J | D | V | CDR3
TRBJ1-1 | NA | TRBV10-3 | CTISGFRGGNTEAFF
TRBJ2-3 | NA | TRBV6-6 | CASSAQGDTDKQYF
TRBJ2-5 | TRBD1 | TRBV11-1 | CACSAGQGVETQYF
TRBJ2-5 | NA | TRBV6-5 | CASSCNPKGETQYF
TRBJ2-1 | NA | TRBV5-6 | CVSSFHDEQFF
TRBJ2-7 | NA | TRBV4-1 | CTSSQDKSSRRHCEQYF
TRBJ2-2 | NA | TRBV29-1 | CSIADGRRTGELFF
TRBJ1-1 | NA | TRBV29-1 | CSVSVMANAEAFF
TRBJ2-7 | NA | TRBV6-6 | CASGITAYEQYF
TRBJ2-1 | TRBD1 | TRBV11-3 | CASSNRDSSYNGQIF
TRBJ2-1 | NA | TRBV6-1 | CASSGRTMYNEQFF
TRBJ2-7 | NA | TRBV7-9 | CASTSMYEQYF
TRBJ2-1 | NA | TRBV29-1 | CSVEKGYNEQFF
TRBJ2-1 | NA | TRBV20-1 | CSARLLGSDEQFF
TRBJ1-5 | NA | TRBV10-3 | CAISETGWAQPQHF
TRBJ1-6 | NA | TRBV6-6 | CVSSSPGAPGDSHFHF
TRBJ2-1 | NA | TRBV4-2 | CASGQGLVEYNNDHLF
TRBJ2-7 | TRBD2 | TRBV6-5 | CASSYSSGNSYKQYF
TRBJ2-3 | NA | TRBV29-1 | CSVDSQGSNTQYF
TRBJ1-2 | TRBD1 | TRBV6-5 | CASSYGRQGLRYGYTF
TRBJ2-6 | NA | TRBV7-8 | CASNTWVSGANVMTF
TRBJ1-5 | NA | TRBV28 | CASSWSRHSNQTQHF
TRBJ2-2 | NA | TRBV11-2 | CASSLDTGTGELFF
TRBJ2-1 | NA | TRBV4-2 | CANSQEEISGYNEQFF
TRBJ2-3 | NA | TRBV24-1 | CATSDYHRLTGTSSTDTQYF
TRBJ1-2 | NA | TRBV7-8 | CASGLVSVGYGYTF